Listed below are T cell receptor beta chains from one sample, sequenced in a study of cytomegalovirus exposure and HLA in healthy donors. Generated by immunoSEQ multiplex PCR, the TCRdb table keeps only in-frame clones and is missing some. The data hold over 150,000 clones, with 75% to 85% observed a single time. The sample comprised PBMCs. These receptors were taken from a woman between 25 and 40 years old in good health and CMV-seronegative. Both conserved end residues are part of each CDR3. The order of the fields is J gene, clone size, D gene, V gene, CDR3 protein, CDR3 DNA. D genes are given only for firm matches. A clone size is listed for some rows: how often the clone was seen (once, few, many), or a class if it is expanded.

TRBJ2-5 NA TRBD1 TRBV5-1 CASSLDRASETQYF TGCGCCAGCAGCCTAGACAGGGCCTCAGAGACCCAGTACTTC
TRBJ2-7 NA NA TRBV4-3 CASSQDRGYEQYF TGCGCCAGCAGCCAAGATAGGGGGTACGAGCAGTACTTC
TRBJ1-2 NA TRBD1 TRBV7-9 CASSGWTGGLGYTF TGTGCCAGCAGCGGCTGGACAGGGGGCCTTGGCTACACCTTC
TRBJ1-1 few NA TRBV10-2 CASSALGLRPEAFF TGCGCCAGCAGTGCGCTGGGGCTGCGTCCTGAGGCTTTCTTT
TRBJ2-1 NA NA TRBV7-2 CASSPQAYQNNEQFF TGTGCCAGCAGCCCCCAGGCGTATCAGAACAATGAGCAGTTCTTC
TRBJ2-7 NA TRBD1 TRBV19 CASSRQGTYEQYF TGTGCCAGTAGTCGACAGGGAACCTACGAGCAGTACTTC
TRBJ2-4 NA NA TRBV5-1 CASSPYGTFEAAKNIQYF TGCGCCAGCAGCCCATACGGGACTTTCGAGGCGGCCAAAAACATTCAGTACTTC
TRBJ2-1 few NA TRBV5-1 CASSLGQAEQFF TGCGCCAGCAGCTTGGGACAGGCAGAGCAGTTCTTC
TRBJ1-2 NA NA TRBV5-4 CASSLAFGQGSYGYTF TGTGCCAGCAGCTTGGCATTCGGGCAGGGAAGCTATGGCTACACCTTC
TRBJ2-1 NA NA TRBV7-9 CASLDPGFISYNEQFF TGTGCCAGCTTAGACCCGGGATTCATCTCCTACAATGAGCAGTTCTTC
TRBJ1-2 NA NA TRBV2 CASSATGMAYGYTF TGTGCCAGCAGTGCTACAGGAATGGCCTATGGCTACACCTTC
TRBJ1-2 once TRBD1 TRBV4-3 CASSQEGQGNYDYTF TGCGCCAGCAGCCAAGAAGGACAGGGAAACTATGACTACACCTTC
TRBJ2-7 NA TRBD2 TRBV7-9 CASRGDYTYEQYF TGTGCCAGCAGGGGGGACTATACCTACGAGCAGTACTTC